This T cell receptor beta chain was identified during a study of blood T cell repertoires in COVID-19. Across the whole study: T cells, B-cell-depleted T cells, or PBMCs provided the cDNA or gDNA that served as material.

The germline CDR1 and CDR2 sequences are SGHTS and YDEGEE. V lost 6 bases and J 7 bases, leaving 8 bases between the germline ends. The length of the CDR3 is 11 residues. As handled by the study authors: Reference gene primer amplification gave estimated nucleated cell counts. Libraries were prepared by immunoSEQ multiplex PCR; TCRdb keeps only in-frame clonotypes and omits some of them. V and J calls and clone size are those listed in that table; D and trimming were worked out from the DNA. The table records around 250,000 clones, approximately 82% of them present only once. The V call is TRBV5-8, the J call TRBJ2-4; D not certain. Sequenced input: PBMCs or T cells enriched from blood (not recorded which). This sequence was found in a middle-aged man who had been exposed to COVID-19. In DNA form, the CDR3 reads TGTGCCAGCACTGGCTGGAACATTCAGTACTTC. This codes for CASTGWNIQYF.